Each of the 7 T cell receptor beta chains below was sequenced from the same sample in a study of cytotoxic CD8 clonotypes in ibrutinib-treated CLL. The assay was immunoSEQ multiplex PCR, and TCRdb's table has in-frame clones only and misses some. The sample shows just over 65,000 clones, 68% of them seen only once. The source was PBMCs, collected after 12 months of ibrutinib treatment. Source of these receptors: a human donor with chronic lymphocytic leukemia.

This sequence joins TRBV10-3 and TRBJ1-2, with TRBD1 identical over 7 bases. V trimming: 4 bases; J trimming: 7 bases; junction bases outside the gene matches: 9. The germline CDR1 and CDR2 sequences are ENHRY and SYGVKD. The CDR3 totals 14 residues. In nucleotides, the CDR3 is TGTGCCATCAGTGTCGTAGGGGGCAGTAGTGGCTACACCTTC. Its translation: CAISVVGGSSGYTF.

J is TRBJ2-1 and V is TRBV4-1; 8 nucleotides agree with TRBD1. This CDR3 has 18 residues. Germline CDR1 is MGHRA and CDR2 is YSYEKL. V lost 0 bases to trimming and J lost 1 base; unmatched junction nucleotides: 8. The CDR3 spells CASSQDPGTGYSYNEQFF. The DNA for the CDR3 is TGCGCCAGCAGCCAAGACCCCGGGACAGGATATTCCTACAATGAGCAGTTCTTC.

The rearrangement joins TRBV18 to TRBJ1-4; 7 bases fit TRBD1. Unmatched junction bases numbered 13, after V lost 4 bases and J lost 8 bases. In germline, CDR1 is KGHSH, CDR2 LQKENI. The CDR3 has 16 residues. The CDR3 loop reads CASSLDRSIGYEKLFF. For the CDR3, the DNA is TGTGCCAGCTCACTGGACAGGTCTATCGGTTACGAAAAACTGTTTTTT.

This clone has just a few counts. V usage is TRBV4-1 and J usage is TRBJ2-7; D not certain. Germline CDR1 and CDR2: MGHRA and YSYEKL. The CDR3 spans 13 residues. Deletions cut 0 bases from V and 2 bases from J, with 5 bases between. The CDR3 DNA reads TGCGCCAGCAGCCAAGATTTGGCCTACGAGCAGTACTTC. Translating it yields CASSQDLAYEQYF.

The chain carries TRBV5-6 and TRBJ1-2; no firm D call. Trimming stripped 4 bases from V and 4 bases from J, with 14 bases between. Per the germline V gene, CDR1 is SGHDT and CDR2 is YYEEEE. The CDR3 contains 14 residues. For the CDR3, the DNA is TGTGCCAGCAGCCCGGGTAATCTTGGCTATGGCTACACCTTC. It is translated as CASSPGNLGYGYTF.

This chain joins TRBV19 and TRBJ2-3, with D perhaps TRBD1 (5 bases). CDR3 length: 15 residues. Germline-derived CDR1 and CDR2 are LNHDA and SQIVND (reference sequence). V shed 0 bases and J shed 5 bases, with 12 bases lying between them. CDR3 in amino acids: CASSIDSNRQDTQYF. The CDR3, as DNA: TGTGCCAGTAGTATAGATTCGAACAGGCAAGATACGCAGTATTTT.

The genes are TRBV6-1 and TRBJ2-7; 8 nucleotides match TRBD1. CDR1 is MNHNS, CDR2 SASEGT, per germline. This CDR3 contains 14 residues. J lost 1 base, V lost 5 bases, and 4 bases had no gene match. This CDR3 is CASSRTGSSYEQYF. CDR3 in DNA: TGTGCCAGCAGTCGGACAGGGTCTTCCTACGAGCAGTACTTC.